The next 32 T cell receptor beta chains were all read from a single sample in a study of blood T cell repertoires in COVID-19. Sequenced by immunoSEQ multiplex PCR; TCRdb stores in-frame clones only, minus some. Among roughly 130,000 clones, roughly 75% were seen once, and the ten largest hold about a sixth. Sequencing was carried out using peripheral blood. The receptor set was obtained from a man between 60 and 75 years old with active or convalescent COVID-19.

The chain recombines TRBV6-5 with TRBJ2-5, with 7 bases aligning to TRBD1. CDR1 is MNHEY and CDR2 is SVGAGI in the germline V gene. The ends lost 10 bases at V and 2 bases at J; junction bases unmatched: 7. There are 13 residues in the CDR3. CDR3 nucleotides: TGTGCCAATGGGACAGCTCTACAAGAGACCCAGTACTTC. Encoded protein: CANGTALQETQYF.

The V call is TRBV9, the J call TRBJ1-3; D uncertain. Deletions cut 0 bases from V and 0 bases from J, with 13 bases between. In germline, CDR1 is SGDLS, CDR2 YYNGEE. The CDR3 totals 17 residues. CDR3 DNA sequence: TGTGCCAGCAGCGTAGATATTGGAGGATCCTCTGGAAACACCATATATTTT. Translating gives CASSVDIGGSSGNTIYF.

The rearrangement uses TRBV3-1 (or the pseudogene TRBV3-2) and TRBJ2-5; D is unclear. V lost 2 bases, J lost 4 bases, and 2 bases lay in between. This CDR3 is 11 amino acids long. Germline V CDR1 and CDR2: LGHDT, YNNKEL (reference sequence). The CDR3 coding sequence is TGTGCCAGCAGCCAACTAGAGACCCAGTACTTC. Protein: CASSQLETQYF.

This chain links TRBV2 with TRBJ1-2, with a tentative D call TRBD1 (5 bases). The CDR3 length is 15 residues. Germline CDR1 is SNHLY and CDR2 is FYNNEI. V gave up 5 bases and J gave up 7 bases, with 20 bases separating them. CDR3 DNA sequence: TGTGCCAGCAGTCACAAGCTAGGGTCGGGGGTTGGCTACACCTTC. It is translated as CASSHKLGSGVGYTF.

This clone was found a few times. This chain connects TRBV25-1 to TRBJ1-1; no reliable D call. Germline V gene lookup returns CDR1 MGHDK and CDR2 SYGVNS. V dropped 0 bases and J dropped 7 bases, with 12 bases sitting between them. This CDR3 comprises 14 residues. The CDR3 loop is CASSEYSWEDEAFF. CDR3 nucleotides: TGTGCCAGCAGTGAATACAGCTGGGAGGATGAAGCTTTCTTT.

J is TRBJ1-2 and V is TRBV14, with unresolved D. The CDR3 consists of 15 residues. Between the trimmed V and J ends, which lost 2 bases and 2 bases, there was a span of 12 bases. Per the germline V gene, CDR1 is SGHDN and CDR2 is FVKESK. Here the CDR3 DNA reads TGTGCCAGCAGCCAAACGACCGGGTGGAACTATGGCTACACCTTC. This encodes CASSQTTGWNYGYTF.

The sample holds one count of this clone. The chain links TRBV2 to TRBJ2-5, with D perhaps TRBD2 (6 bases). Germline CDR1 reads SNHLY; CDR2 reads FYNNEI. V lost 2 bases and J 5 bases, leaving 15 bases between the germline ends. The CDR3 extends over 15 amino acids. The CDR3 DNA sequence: TGTGCCAGCAGTGAAAGGTGGAGGGGCGGGGAGACCCAGTACTTC. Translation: CASSERWRGGETQYF.

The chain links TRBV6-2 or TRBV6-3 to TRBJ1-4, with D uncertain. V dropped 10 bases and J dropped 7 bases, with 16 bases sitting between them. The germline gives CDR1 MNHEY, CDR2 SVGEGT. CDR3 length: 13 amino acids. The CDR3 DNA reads TGTGCCACCAGCCTGAGGAACGGTGAAAAACTGTTTTTT. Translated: CATSLRNGEKLFF.

This CDR3 is CASSPRGSGVLGEQYF. The CDR3 DNA follows: TGTGCCAGCAGTCCCCGGGGTAGCGGGGTGCTAGGGGAGCAGTACTTC. The chain carries TRBV27 and TRBJ2-7; 8 bases map to TRBD2. After removal of 5 bases from V and 7 bases from J, the junction contained 16 bases not matched to a gene. The germline V gene has CDR1 MNHEY and CDR2 SMNVEV (reference sequence). This CDR3 region has 16 residues.

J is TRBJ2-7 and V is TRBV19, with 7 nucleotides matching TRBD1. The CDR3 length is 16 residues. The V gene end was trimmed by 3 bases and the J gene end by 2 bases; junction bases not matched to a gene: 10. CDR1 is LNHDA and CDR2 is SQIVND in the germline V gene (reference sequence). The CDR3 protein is CASSMVLGQAAYEQYF. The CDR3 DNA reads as TGTGCCAGTAGTATGGTTTTAGGACAGGCAGCCTACGAGCAGTACTTC.

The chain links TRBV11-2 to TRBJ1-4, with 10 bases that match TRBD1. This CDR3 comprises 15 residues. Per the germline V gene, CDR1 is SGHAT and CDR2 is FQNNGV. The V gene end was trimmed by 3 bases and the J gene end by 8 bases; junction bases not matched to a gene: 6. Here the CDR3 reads CASSFGTGVKEKLFF. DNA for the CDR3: TGTGCCAGCAGCTTCGGGACAGGGGTGAAGGAAAAACTGTTTTTT.

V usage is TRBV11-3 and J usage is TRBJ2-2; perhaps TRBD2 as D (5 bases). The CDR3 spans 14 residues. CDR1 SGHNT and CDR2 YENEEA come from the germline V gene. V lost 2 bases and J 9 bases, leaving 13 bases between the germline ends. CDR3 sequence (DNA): TGTGCCAGCAGCTTATCCCGGGAAAAGTGGGAGCTGTTTTTT. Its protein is CASSLSREKWELFF. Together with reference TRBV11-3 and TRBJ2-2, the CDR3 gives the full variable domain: EAGVVQSPRYKIIEKKQPVAFWCNPISGHNTLYWYLQNLGQGPELLIRYENEEAVDDSQLPKDRFSAERLKGVDSTLKIQPAELGDSAVYLCASSLSREKWELFFGEGSRLTVL.

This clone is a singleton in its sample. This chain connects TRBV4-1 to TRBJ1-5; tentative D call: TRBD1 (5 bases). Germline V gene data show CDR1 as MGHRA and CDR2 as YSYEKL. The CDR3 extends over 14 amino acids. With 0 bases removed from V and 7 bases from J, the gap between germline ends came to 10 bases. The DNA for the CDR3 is TGCGCCAGCAGCCAAGACGGGGGGAGGCAGCCCCAGCATTTT. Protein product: CASSQDGGRQPQHF.

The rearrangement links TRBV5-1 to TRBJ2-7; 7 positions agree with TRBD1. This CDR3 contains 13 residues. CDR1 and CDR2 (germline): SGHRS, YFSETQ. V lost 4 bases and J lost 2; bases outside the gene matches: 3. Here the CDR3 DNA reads TGCGCCAGCAGCGTGACAGGGACCTACGAGCAGTACTTC. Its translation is CASSVTGTYEQYF.

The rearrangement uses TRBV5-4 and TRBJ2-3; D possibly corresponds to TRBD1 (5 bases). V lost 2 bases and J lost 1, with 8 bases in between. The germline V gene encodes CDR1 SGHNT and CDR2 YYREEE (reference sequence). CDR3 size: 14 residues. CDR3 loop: CASSLIGGTDTQYF. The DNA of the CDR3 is TGTGCCAGCAGCTTAATAGGGGGCACAGATACGCAGTATTTT.

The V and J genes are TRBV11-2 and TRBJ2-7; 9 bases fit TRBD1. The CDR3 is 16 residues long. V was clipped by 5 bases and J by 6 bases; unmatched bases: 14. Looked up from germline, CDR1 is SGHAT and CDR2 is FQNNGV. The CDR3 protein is CASSDYRGRDPFEQYF. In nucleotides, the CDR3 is TGTGCCAGCAGCGACTACAGGGGGCGGGATCCTTTCGAGCAGTACTTC.

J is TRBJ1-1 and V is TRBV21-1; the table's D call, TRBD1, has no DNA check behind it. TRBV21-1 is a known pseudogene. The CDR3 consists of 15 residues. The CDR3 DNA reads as TGTGCCAGCACCTCAGGGGGCCTAGGGAACACTGAAGCTTTCTTT. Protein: CASTSGGLGNTEAFF.

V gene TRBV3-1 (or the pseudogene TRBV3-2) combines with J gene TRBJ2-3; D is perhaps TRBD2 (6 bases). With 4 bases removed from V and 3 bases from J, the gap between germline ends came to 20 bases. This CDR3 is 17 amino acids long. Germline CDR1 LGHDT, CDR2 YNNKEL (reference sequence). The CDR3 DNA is TGTGCCAGCAGCCTCCGGATGCGGAGGGGAACGACAGATACGCAGTATTTT. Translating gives CASSLRMRRGTTDTQYF.

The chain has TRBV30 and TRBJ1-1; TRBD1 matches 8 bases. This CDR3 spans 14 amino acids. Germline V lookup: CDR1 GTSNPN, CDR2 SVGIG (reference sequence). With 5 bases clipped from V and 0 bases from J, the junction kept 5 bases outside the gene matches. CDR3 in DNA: TGTGCCTGGCTAACAGGGGGTATGAACACTGAAGCTTTCTTT. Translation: CAWLTGGMNTEAFF.

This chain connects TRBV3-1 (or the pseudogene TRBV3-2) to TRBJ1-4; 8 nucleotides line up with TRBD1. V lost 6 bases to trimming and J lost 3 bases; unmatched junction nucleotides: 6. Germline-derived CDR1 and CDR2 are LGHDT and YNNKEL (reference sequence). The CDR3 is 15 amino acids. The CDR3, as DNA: TGTGCCAGCAGTCGAACAGGGGGTTCTAATGAAAAACTGTTTTTT. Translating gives CASSRTGGSNEKLFF.

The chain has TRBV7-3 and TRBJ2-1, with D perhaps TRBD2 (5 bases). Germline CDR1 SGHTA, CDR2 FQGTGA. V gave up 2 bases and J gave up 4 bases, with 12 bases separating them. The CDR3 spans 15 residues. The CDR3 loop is CASSLGSGLYNEQFF. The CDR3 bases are TGTGCCAGCAGCTTAGGTAGTGGACTTTACAATGAGCAGTTCTTC.

The CDR3 coding sequence is TGTGCCAGCAGCCCAGGGGAACCGAGCTCCTACGAGCAGTACTTC. The encoded protein is CASSPGEPSSYEQYF. The V call is TRBV5-4, the J call TRBJ2-7, with a tentative D call TRBD1 (6 bases). The CDR3 runs 15 residues. The V gene lost 4 bases and the J gene lost 0 bases, with 14 bases spanning the gap. Germline V gene lookup returns CDR1 SGHNT and CDR2 YYREEE (reference sequence).

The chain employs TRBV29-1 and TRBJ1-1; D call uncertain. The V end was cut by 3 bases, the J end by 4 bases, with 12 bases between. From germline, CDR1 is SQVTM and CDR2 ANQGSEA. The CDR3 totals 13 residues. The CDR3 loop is CSVDDRGSTEAFF. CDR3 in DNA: TGCAGCGTTGATGATCGGGGAAGCACTGAAGCTTTCTTT.

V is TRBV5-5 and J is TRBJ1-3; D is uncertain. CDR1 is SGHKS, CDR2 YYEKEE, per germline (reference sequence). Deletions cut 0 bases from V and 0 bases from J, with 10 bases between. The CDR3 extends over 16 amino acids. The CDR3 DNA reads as TGTGCCAGCAGCTTGGCCCCACCCAGCTCTGGAAACACCATATATTTT. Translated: CASSLAPPSSGNTIYF.

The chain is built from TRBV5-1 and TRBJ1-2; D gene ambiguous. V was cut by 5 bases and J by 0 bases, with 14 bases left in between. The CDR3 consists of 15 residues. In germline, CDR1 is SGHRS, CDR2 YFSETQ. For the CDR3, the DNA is TGCGCCAGCAGAGCCGAAGCTTTACCTAACTATGGCTACACCTTC. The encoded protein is CASRAEALPNYGYTF.

The chain's CDR3 is CASSFGLAGYNEQFF. CDR3 nucleotides: TGCGCCAGCAGCTTCGGACTAGCGGGCTACAATGAGCAGTTCTTC. This chain uses TRBV5-1 with TRBJ2-1, with 11 bases matching TRBD2. There are 15 residues in the CDR3. The germline CDR1 and CDR2 sequences are SGHRS and YFSETQ. The junction had 1 base not matched to a gene; V was cut back by 2 bases and J by 3 bases.

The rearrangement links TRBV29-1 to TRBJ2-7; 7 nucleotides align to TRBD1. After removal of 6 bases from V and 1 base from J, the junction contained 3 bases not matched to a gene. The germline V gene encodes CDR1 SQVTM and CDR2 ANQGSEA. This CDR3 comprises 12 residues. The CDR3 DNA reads TGCAGCGTGAGGGACAGTTCCTACGAGCAGTACTTC. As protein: CSVRDSSYEQYF.

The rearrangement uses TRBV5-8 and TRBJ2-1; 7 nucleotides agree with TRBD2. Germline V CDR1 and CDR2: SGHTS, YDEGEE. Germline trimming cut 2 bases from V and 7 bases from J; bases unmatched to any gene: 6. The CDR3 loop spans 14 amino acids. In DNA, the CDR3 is TGTGCCAGCAGCTTAACGGGAGGCCGTAATGAGCAGTTCTTC. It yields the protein CASSLTGGRNEQFF. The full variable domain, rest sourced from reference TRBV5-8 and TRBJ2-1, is EAGVTQSPTHLIKTRGQQATLRCSPISGHTSVYWYQQALGLGLQFLLWYDEGEERNRGNFPPRFSGRQFPNYSSELNVNALELEDSALYLCASSLTGGRNEQFFGPGTRLTVL.

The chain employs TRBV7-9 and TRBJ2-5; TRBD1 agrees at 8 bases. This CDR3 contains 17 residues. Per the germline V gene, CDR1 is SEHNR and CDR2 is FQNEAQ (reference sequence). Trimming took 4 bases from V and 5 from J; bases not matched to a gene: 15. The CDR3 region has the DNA TGTGCCAGCAGCTCCCGACAGGGGCCAGCGTTCAGGGAGACCCAGTACTTC. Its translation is CASSSRQGPAFRETQYF.

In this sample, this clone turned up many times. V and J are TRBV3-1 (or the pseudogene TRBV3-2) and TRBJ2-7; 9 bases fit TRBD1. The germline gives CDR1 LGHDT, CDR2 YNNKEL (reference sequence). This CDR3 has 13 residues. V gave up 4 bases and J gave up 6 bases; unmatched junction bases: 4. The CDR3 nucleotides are TGTGCCAGCAGCCCCAGACAGGGGGGCGAGCAGTACTTC. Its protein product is CASSPRQGGEQYF.

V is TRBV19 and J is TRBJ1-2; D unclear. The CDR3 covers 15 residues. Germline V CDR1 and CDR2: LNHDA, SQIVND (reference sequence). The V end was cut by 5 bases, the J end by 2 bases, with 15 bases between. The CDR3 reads CASSAAGTKNYGYTF. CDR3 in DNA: TGTGCCAGTAGTGCCGCAGGAACGAAAAACTATGGCTACACCTTC. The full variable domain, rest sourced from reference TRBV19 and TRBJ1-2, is DGGITQSPKYLFRKEGQNVTLSCEQNLNHDAMYWYRQDPGQGLRLIYYSQIVNDFQKGDIAEGYSVSREKKESFPLTVTSAQKNPTAFYLCASSAAGTKNYGYTFGSGTRLTVV.

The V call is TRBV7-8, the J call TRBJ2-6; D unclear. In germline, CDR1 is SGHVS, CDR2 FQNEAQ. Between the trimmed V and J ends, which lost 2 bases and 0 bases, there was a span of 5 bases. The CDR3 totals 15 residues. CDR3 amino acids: CASSLILSGANVLTF. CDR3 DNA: TGTGCCAGCAGCTTAATTCTCTCTGGGGCCAACGTCCTGACTTTC.